This T cell receptor beta chain is from a study of blood T cell repertoires in COVID-19. Generated by immunoSEQ multiplex PCR, the TCRdb table keeps only in-frame clones and is missing some. In the table there are roughly 240,000 clones, over 65% of which are singletons. The CDR3 runs 15 residues. Trimming pared 5 bases from V and 5 bases from J, leaving 15 bases between. Per germline, CDR1 MGHDK and CDR2 SYGVNS. The sequence was collected from a man aged 55-75 years who had recovered from COVID-19. The rearrangement joins TRBV25-1 to TRBJ1-4; D might be TRBD1 (6 bases). Material: peripheral blood. CDR3 in DNA: TGTGCCAGCAGTCCCACGATGGGGGCAAATGAAAAACTGTTTTTT. Its protein product is CASSPTMGANEKLFF.